This T cell receptor beta chain was captured by sequencing in a study of identical twins (dated by TCRdb to 2016 to 2017). Study-wide context: TCR alpha and beta repertoires from monozygotic twins, unrelated adults of various ages and cord blood were deep-sequenced to test whether fetal clonotypes persist. To rule out contamination, the twin experiments were replicated at different times with different library preparation protocols. General study outcomes and caveats: In monozygotic twins, recombination models systematically underestimated out-of-frame TCR alpha sharing, but the models matched the sharing seen between unrelated individuals. Conclusions relied on cross-sectional statistical analysis, since the same donors could not be followed over many years. Out-of-frame TCR alpha sequences shared between twins showed an excess of low generation-probability sequences compared with coincidental sharing between unrelated individuals. Abundant cord blood beta clonotypes had fewer insertions, young adult naive repertoires showed a similar but weaker trend, and memory repertoires showed no such trend. Invariant T cells such as MAIT and iNKT could partly confound zero-insertion analyses, though diverse VJ usage argued against this for most clonotypes. In beta out-of-frame sequences, excess twin sharing was weaker, because having fewer shared sequences lowered the signal-to-noise ratio.

Every donor in the study was a healthy Caucasian. Three pairs of female monozygotic twins, all aged 18 to 29 years, made up the twin cohort. Using Miltenyi CD45RO+ enrichment and human naive T-cell isolation kits, memory (CD45RO+) and naive T cells were isolated from PBMC. Libraries were prepared through 5' RACE. TCRdb shows the sequencer as Illumina HiSeq 2000. Template switching added a universal primer binding site, and the final cDNA carried a unique molecular identifier that allowed TCR cDNA molecules to be counted accurately. Specific primers in the conserved constant-segment region were used to synthesize first-strand cDNA for TCR alpha and beta chains. Each cDNA library was double barcoded, with a SMART-Mk sample barcode plus Illumina barcodes, to control for contamination. Two successive PCR steps introduced TruSeq adapter sequences along with Illumina sample barcodes. TCR alpha and beta cDNA libraries were sequenced on the Illumina HiSeq platform with custom primers. Regarding the original processing steps: Unique molecular identifiers were extracted from raw reads with MiGEC, and CDR3 positions were determined with MiXCR. For each individual, recombination models were inferred using an EM algorithm with the repgenHMM and IGoR tools. Shared clonotypes were analyzed with the tcR package in R, and sharing was normalized by the product of cloneset sizes. Out-of-frame nonproductive sequences were analyzed to study raw recombination free of thymic and clonal selection effects. The raw public reads went through TCRdb reprocessing: fastp at Q25, MiXCR clone calling, in-frame beta chains kept. Here each entry gathers all rows of one CDR3 protein and keeps the most common genes and DNA. Clone size and V and J calls follow TCRdb, not the original study. The sample has roughly 250,000 distinct CDR3 sequences on record, 5.5% to 7% of them singletons. Roughly 3.4% of the sample is held by the ten biggest clonotypes.

The V end loses 6 bases and the J end loses 11 bases, and a stretch of 14 bases separates them. The CDR1 and CDR2 encoded by the germline V gene are MDHEN and SYDVKM. The CDR3 runs 12 amino acids, cysteine and phenylalanine included. Solely the CDR3 DNA is kept, with 36 bases framed from the first base. With regard to this clonotype: It lacks a known antigen. Base quality data are lacking; no much larger clone is found one base away.

This sample also belongs to another study, concerning yellow fever vaccine responses in identical twins. As that second paper reports: According to the authors, the vaccine-induced T cell response in identical twins seemed to be partly convergent and partly specific to each individual. The study precisely tracked vaccine-responding T cell clones in identical twins.

Source material: memory (CD45RO+) T cells sorted from blood. The cell subset or site label of this sample denotes: CD45RO+ enriched T cells. The receptor chain draws on TRBV28 and TRBJ1-3, with the D gene call left open. This sequence originates from a woman aged 18-29 years in good health. The bases read TGTGCCAGCAGGACGACGAAGGTCCCCATATATTTT. It is translated as CASRTTKVPIYF.